This TCR beta chain emerged from a study of OX40 agonist ivuxolimab in advanced cancers. About the study as a whole: Ivuxolimab was an agonistic, fully human IgG2 monoclonal antibody directed against OX40 (CD134), a costimulatory receptor. Prior anti-PD-1, anti-PD-L1 or anti-CTLA-4 therapy was permitted, and less than 45% of dose-escalation patients had received checkpoint inhibitors. A male proportion of roughly 80% and a mean age of around 60 years, ranging from 23 to 79, were recorded for the dose-escalation cohort. Peripheral TCRbeta sequencing was intended to test whether TCR sequence diversity was altered and clonal T-cell expansion was caused by ivuxolimab. The paper describes the monotherapy dose-escalation part (N ≈ 52 patients) of the phase I trial of ivuxolimab. Among the roughly 52 dose-escalation patients, around 20 had hepatocellular carcinoma, 15 melanoma, 9 renal cell carcinoma and 9 head and neck cancer. Intravenous ivuxolimab was administered to patients every 2 weeks at six dose levels: 0.01, 0.1, 0.3, 1.5, 3 and 10 mg/kg. Partial responses occurred in three dose-escalation patients, of whom one had hepatocellular carcinoma and two had cutaneous melanoma.

Details on this clone: What this receptor recognizes is not known. No base quality information exists; no much larger clone differs at one position.

Findings and caveats that apply to the study as a whole: After ivuxolimab, expanded clones were on average more numerous among CD8+ T cells than among CD4+ T cells. Low levels of normalized T-cell clonal expansion were also shown by some nonresponding patients. Partial responders in the 0.1-3.0 mg/kg groups had among the lowest normalized peripheral clonal expansion, especially among CD8+ T cells. At doses of 0.1 to 3.0 mg/kg, clonal expansion of both CD4+ and CD8+ T cells in blood was seen between baseline and week 6. Antigen specificity was not determined for the clonally expanded peripheral T cells.

For sequencing of the TCRbeta CDR3 region, genomic DNA was extracted from the sorted cells. The immunoSEQ Assay was used for sequencing of TCRbeta CDR3 regions. Entries here come from immuneACCESS through TCRdb and include only in-frame sequences with V and J called. Some clones fail to appear in such tables; in the studies checked, an unresolved V gene covers under half of the shortfall, and the cause of the remainder is unknown. The sample profile shows 60,000 to 75,000 clones; roughly four fifths of them were found once. Together, the top ten hold roughly 0.99% of the sample. V gives up 0 bases and J gives up 8 bases, and the segment between their germline ends measures 13 bases. Reading from cysteine to phenylalanine, the CDR3 counts 14 amino acids. Only CDR3 DNA is held: 42 bases, read in frame from base 1. The germline V gene encodes CDR1 LGHNA and CDR2 YSLEER. Patients with autoimmune disease history or receiving systemic immunosuppression were excluded from the trial. In every dose cohort, peripheral blood was drawn for TCR sequencing at baseline, cycle 4 day 1, and cycle 7 day 1. Samples were obtained from an open-label, multicenter, first-in-human phase I dose-escalation trial of ivuxolimab. Adults with locally advanced or metastatic head and neck squamous cell, hepatocellular, melanoma or renal cell carcinoma were enrolled in the trial. Before TCR sequencing, CD4+ T cells and CD8+ T cells were sorted from peripheral blood as separate populations.

The sequence is built from TRBV4-3 and TRBJ1-1; the D gene is perhaps TRBD1, on 5 matching bases. This TCR was sampled from an adult with an advanced solid tumor such as melanoma, head and neck, liver or kidney cancer. Specimen: CD4+ or CD8+ T cells sorted from blood, collected in a trial of the OX40 agonist ivuxolimab. The sequenced DNA: TGCGCCAGCAGCCAAGACCAAAGGAACAGGGAAGCTTTCTTT. Its product reads: CASSQDQRNREAFF.